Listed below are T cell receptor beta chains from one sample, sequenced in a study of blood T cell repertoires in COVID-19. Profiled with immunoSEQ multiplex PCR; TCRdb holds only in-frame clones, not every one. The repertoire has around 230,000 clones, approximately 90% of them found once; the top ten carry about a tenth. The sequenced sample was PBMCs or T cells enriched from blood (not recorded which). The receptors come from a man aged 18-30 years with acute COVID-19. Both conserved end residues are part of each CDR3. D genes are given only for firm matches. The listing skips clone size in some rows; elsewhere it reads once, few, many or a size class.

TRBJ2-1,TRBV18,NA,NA,CASSPRVGGNEQFF,TGTGCCAGCTCACCCCGGGTGGGGGGCAATGAGCAGTTCTTC
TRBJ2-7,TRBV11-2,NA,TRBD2,CASRGTSGSFHEQYF,TGTGCCAGCAGAGGGACTAGCGGGAGCTTCCACGAGCAGTACTTC
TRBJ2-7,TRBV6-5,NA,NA,CASSPNYEQYF,TGTGCCAGCAGTCCAAACTACGAGCAGTACTTC
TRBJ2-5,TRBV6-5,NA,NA,CASSYPPGSQETQYF,TGTGCCAGCAGTTACCCCCCAGGGTCACAAGAGACCCAGTACTTC
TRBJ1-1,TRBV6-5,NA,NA,CASSYGGDLNTEAFF,TGTGCCAGCAGTTACGGGGGGGACTTGAACACTGAAGCTTTCTTT
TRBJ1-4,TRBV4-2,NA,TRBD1,CASSQDTGQVYSNEKLFF,TGTGCCAGCAGCCAAGATACGGGACAGGTGTATTCCAATGAAAAACTGTTTTTT
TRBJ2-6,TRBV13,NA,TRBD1,CASSLGGPGQGSSGANVLTF,TGTGCCAGCAGCTTAGGGGGCCCTGGACAGGGGAGCTCTGGGGCCAACGTCCTGACTTTC
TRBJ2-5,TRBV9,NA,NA,CASSGRDSRRTQYF,TGTGCCAGCAGCGGGCGGGACAGCCGGAGGACCCAGTACTTC
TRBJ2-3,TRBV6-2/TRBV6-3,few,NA,CASSRTDTDTQYF,TGTGCCAGCAGTAGGACAGACACAGATACGCAGTATTTT
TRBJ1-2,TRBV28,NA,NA,CASKVLAQGDYGYTF,NA
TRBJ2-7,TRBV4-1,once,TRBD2,CASSQEVAGDYEQYF,TGCGCCAGCAGCCAAGAGGTAGCGGGAGATTACGAGCAGTACTTC
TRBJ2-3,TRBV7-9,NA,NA,CASSLGQRTDTQYF,TGTGCCAGCAGCTTAGGGCAACGCACAGATACGCAGTATTTT
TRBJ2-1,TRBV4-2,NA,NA,CASSLSGGTSNNEQFF,TGTGCCAGCAGCCTATCTGGCGGGACCTCGAACAATGAGCAGTTCTTC
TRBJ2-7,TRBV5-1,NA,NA,CASSPEDFSVDYEQYF,TGCGCCAGCAGCCCGGAGGATTTCTCAGTCGACTACGAGCAGTACTTC
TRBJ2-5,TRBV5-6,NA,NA,CASSARRLGGETQYF,TGTGCCAGCAGCGCCCGAAGATTAGGCGGAGAGACCCAGTACTTC
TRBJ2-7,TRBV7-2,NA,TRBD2,CASSLWRSGSVTYEQYF,TGTGCCAGCAGCTTATGGCGTAGCGGGAGTGTGACCTACGAGCAGTACTTC
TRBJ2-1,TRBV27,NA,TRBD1,CASRQGEYNEQFF,TGTGCCAGTAGACAGGGCGAATACAATGAGCAGTTCTTC
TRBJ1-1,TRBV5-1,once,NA,CASSLNAGVNTEAFF,TGCGCCAGCAGCTTGAATGCAGGGGTGAACACTGAAGCTTTCTTT
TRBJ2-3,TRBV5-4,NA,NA,CASSHLGLATDTQYF,TGTGCCAGCAGCCACCTGGGACTCGCCACAGATACGCAGTATTTT
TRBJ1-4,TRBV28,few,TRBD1,CASSFGQGYEKLFF,TGTGCCAGCAGTTTTGGACAGGGCTATGAAAAACTGTTTTTT
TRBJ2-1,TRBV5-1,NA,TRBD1,CASSLDGQGTLSYNEQFF,TGCGCCAGCAGCTTGGATGGACAGGGCACCCTATCCTACAATGAGCAGTTCTTC
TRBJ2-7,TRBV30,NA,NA,CAWSVGQIYEQYF,TGTGCCTGGAGTGTTGGACAGATTTACGAGCAGTACTTC
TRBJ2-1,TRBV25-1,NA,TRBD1,CASVNGQAGEQFF,TGTGCCAGCGTTAATGGACAGGCGGGTGAGCAGTTCTTC
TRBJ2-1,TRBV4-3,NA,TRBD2,CASSQEGLAGLNEQFF,TGCGCCAGCAGCCAAGAGGGGCTAGCGGGTCTCAATGAGCAGTTCTTC
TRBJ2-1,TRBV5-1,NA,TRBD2,CASSSTSGSGNEQFF,TGCGCCAGCAGTTCGACTAGCGGGAGTGGGAATGAGCAGTTCTTC
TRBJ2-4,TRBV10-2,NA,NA,CASSGGGGAIAKNIQYF,TGCGCCAGCAGTGGTGGCGGAGGAGCTATAGCCAAAAACATTCAGTACTTC
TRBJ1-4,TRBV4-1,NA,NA,CASSQAGGTEKLFF,TGCGCCAGCAGCCAAGCGGGGGGGACTGAAAAACTGTTTTTT
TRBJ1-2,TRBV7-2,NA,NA,CASTTLGGYTF,TGTGCCAGCACCACTCTTGGTGGCTACACCTTC
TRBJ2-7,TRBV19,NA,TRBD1,CASSIGPPGQRLREQYF,TGTGCCAGTAGTATCGGCCCACCGGGACAGAGACTACGCGAGCAGTACTTC
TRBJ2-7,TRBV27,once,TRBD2,CASSSVKPREGFYEQYF,TGTGCCAGCAGTTCAGTTAAGCCGAGGGAGGGCTTCTACGAGCAGTACTTC
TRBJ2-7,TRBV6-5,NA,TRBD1,CASSYPGQGDYEQYF,TGTGCCAGCAGTTACCCGGGACAGGGAGACTACGAGCAGTACTTC
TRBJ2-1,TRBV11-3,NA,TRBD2,CASSLNSRLAGYNEQFF,TGTGCCAGCAGCTTAAACTCTCGACTAGCGGGTTACAATGAGCAGTTCTTC
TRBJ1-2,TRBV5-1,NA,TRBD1,CASALGEGGLSYGYTF,TGCGCCAGCGCCCTAGGGGAAGGGGGCCTAAGCTATGGCTACACCTTC